Listed here are 10 T cell receptor beta chains from one sample, sequenced in a study of cytomegalovirus exposure and HLA in healthy donors. Amplification used 60 Vbeta primers and 13 Jbeta primers. Data came from immunoSEQ multiplex PCR; TCRdb stores just in-frame clones and leaves some out. The table has around 130,000 clones, under 85% seen once. The sequencing input was PBMCs. The receptors originated from a man aged 25-45 years in good health and CMV-seronegative.

This sequence joins TRBV5-1 and TRBJ2-1, with D possibly TRBD2 on 6 matching bases. The CDR3 sequence is 15 residues long. The germline V gene has CDR1 SGHRS and CDR2 YFSETQ. The germline V and J ends were trimmed by 0 bases and 7 bases, with 14 bases remaining between them. The CDR3 reads CASSLGLVGGNEQFF. As DNA, the CDR3 is TGCGCCAGCAGCTTGGGGCTAGTCGGGGGAAATGAGCAGTTCTTC. The whole variable domain, filled in from reference TRBV5-1 and TRBJ2-1, reads KAGVTQTPRYLIKTRGQQVTLSCSPISGHRSVSWYQQTPGQGLQFLFEYFSETQRNKGNFPGRFSGRQFSNSRSEMNVSTLELGDSALYLCASSLGLVGGNEQFFGPGTRLTVL.

This clone was observed a single time. The chain employs TRBV27 and TRBJ1-6; 10 positions match TRBD1. CDR1 and CDR2 (germline): MNHEY, SMNVEV (reference sequence). The CDR3 covers 14 residues. With 5 bases clipped from V and 9 bases from J, the junction kept 4 bases outside the gene matches. In DNA, the CDR3 is TGTGCCAGCAGTATTGGACAGGGGGGTTCACCCCTCCACTTT. Its protein is CASSIGQGGSPLHF.

This chain connects TRBV7-3 to TRBJ2-1; the match to TRBD2 covers 10 bases. The germline CDR1 and CDR2 sequences are SGHTA and FQGTGA. Losses at the gene ends were 1 base for V and 2 bases for J; bases not matched to a gene: 2. CDR3 length: 16 amino acids. CDR3 loop: CASSLSSGRTYNEQFF. CDR3 in DNA: TGTGCCAGCAGCTTAAGTAGCGGGAGGACCTACAATGAGCAGTTCTTC.

The chain recombines TRBV28 with TRBJ2-2; perhaps TRBD2 as D (5 bases). The CDR3 spans 12 residues. The V gene lost 6 bases and the J gene lost 6 bases, with 8 bases spanning the gap. CDR1 and CDR2 from the germline V gene are MDHEN and SYDVKM. DNA of the CDR3: TGTGCCAGCAGCTGGGAGCCCGGGGAGCTGTTTTTT. Protein product: CASSWEPGELFF.

The V call is TRBV5-4, the J call TRBJ2-1; 12 nucleotides align to TRBD2. Germline CDR1 reads SGHNT; CDR2 reads YYREEE (reference sequence). Trimming cost V 3 bases and J 5 bases; bases outside gene matches: 6. This CDR3 contains 16 residues. The CDR3 is CASSSQGLAGNNEQFF. Written as DNA, the CDR3 is TGTGCCAGCAGCTCCCAAGGACTAGCGGGGAACAATGAGCAGTTCTTC.

This clone was observed a single time. The chain uses TRBV9 and TRBJ1-4, with D possibly being TRBD1 (6 bases). The CDR3 spans 17 residues. Per germline, CDR1 SGDLS and CDR2 YYNGEE. Trimming removed 4 bases at V and 6 bases at J, with 22 bases between. CDR3 sequence (DNA): TGTGCCAGCAGCTCCAACCTAGGGGGTTCGTCTGATGAAAAACTGTTTTTT. Translated: CASSSNLGGSSDEKLFF.

This chain uses TRBV15 with TRBJ1-1, with 8 bases identical to TRBD1. Germline V lookup: CDR1 LNHNV, CDR2 YYDKDF (reference sequence). The V and J ends lost 0 bases and 7 bases, in that order; junction bases with no gene match: 25. The CDR3 runs 21 residues. CDR3 DNA sequence: TGTGCCACCAGCAGAGATGGGATTATAGCCCGTTCGACAGGGGCCACACATGAAGCTTTCTTT. Translation: CATSRDGIIARSTGATHEAFF. The variable domain in full, completed from reference TRBV15 and TRBJ1-1, reads DAMVIQNPRYQVTQFGKPVTLSCSQTLNHNVMYWYQQKSSQAPKLLFHYYDKDFNNEADTPDNFQSRRPNTSFCFLDIRSPGLGDTAMYLCATSRDGIIARSTGATHEAFFGQGTRLTVV.

The gene calls are TRBV27 and TRBJ1-1, with no clear D. The CDR3 covers 11 residues. Deletions cut 7 bases from V and 2 bases from J, with 5 bases between. The V gene's germline CDR1 is MNHEY and CDR2 SMNVEV (reference sequence). The CDR3 nucleotides are TGTGCCAGCATAGATAACACTGAAGCTTTCTTT. Its translation: CASIDNTEAFF.

CDR3: CASSLDPGSGTQYF. The CDR3 DNA follows: TGTGCCAGCAGCTTAGATCCGGGTTCGGGGACCCAGTACTTC. The chain joins TRBV11-3 to TRBJ2-5; D ambiguous. The CDR3 totals 14 residues. Germline-derived CDR1 and CDR2 are SGHNT and YENEEA. V gave up 0 bases and J gave up 7 bases, with 12 bases separating them.

This chain links TRBV5-1 with TRBJ1-1; tentatively, D is TRBD1 (6 bases). Germline V CDR1 and CDR2: SGHRS, YFSETQ. The CDR3 is made up of 15 amino acids. Trimming removed 7 bases from V and 4 bases from J, with 20 bases in between. This CDR3 reads CASSDRGIGGTEAFF. The DNA of the CDR3 is TGCGCCAGCTCTGATCGGGGTATAGGGGGCACTGAAGCTTTCTTT.